A single sample gave rise to the 16 T cell receptor beta chains below, sequenced in a study of response to subunit inactivated influenza vaccine (dated by TCRdb to about 2018). The receptor library was made with RT-PCR. TCRdb lists the instrument as Illumina HiSeq 2500. The raw public data were reprocessed by TCRdb itself: fastp quality trimming at Q25, MiXCR clonotype calling, in-frame beta chains only. Rows are unified per CDR3 protein, each entry keeping the most common DNA and genes. The sample table holds some 160,000 distinct CDR3 sequences, of which 11% were seen once. The ten largest clonotypes hold 9.5% to 15% of the sample. Read against the paper, the sample's time point label means: 45 to 55 days after influenza vaccine administration. Sample: non-naive T cells sorted from PBMCs, taken 35 to 45 days after vaccination. Explained via the paper, the cell subset or site label denotes: memory T cell fraction. All receptors derive from a man between 50 and 59 years old who received an inactivated influenza vaccine. Donor details come from another sample of the same person, matched by shared clones.

V usage is TRBV10-3 and J usage is TRBJ1-4; TRBD1 matches at 10 bases. Trimming took 5 bases from V and 5 from J; bases not matched to a gene: 2. CDR1 is ENHRY, CDR2 SYGVKD, per germline. This CDR3 has 14 amino acids. DNA of the CDR3: TGTGCCATCAGTTTGGGACAGGGGAATGAAAAACTGTTTTTT. Translation: CAISLGQGNEKLFF.

The CDR3 nucleotides are TGTGCCATCAGTGACCGGGACCCGCTTCAATCCGGGGAGCTGTTTTTT. Its translation: CAISDRDPLQSGELFF. The chain links TRBV10-3 to TRBJ2-2, with D tentatively TRBD1 or TRBD2 (5 bases each). CDR1 is ENHRY, CDR2 SYGVKD, per germline. The CDR3 totals 16 residues. With 3 bases removed from V and 6 bases from J, the gap between germline ends came to 17 bases.

This clonotype showed up just a few times. The chain links TRBV11-3 to TRBJ2-2, with 10 nucleotides matching TRBD1. V lost 5 bases, J lost 1 base, and 4 bases stayed unmatched. Germline V gene lookup returns CDR1 SGHNT and CDR2 YENEEA. This CDR3 spans 16 amino acids. Written as DNA, the CDR3 is TGTGCCAGCAGCGCCCGGGACAGGGGGAACACCGGGGAGCTGTTTTTT. Its protein is CASSARDRGNTGELFF.

In its sample, this clonotype was seen a few times. The chain combines TRBV5-5 with TRBJ1-1, with a tentative D call TRBD1 (6 bases). The CDR3 is made up of 15 amino acids. Germline V gene sequence: CDR1 SGHKS, CDR2 YYEKEE (reference sequence). Trimming took off 4 bases at V and 3 bases at J, with 16 bases between the two ends. DNA of the CDR3: TGTGCCAGCAGCCCCCTGGGGGGCACGGACACTGAAGCTTTCTTT. It specifies CASSPLGGTDTEAFF.

CDR3 residues: CASSLQGQDSYEQYF. The CDR3 DNA follows: TGTGCCAGCAGTTTACAAGGACAGGACTCCTACGAGCAGTACTTC. The rearrangement joins TRBV28 to TRBJ2-7; 7 nucleotides agree with TRBD1. The V gene end was trimmed by 2 bases and the J gene end by 0 bases; junction bases not matched to a gene: 4. CDR1 MDHEN and CDR2 SYDVKM come from the germline V gene. The length of the CDR3 is 15 residues.

The chain employs TRBV5-1 and TRBJ2-5, with TRBD2 identical over 7 bases. The CDR3 spans 15 residues. Unmatched junction bases numbered 6, after V lost 2 bases and J lost 2 bases. Germline-derived CDR1 and CDR2 are SGHRS and YFSETQ. The CDR3 bases are TGCGCCAGCAGCTTTGCTTCTAGCGGACAAGAGACCCAGTACTTC. It specifies CASSFASSGQETQYF.

This clonotype was found many times. V usage is TRBV12-3 or TRBV12-4 and J usage is TRBJ2-4, with 11 bases fitting TRBD1. Trimming took 5 bases from V and 9 from J; bases not matched to a gene: 12. This CDR3 contains 16 residues. The CDR3 DNA is TGTGCCAGCAGTCTCAGGACAGGGGGCCTGTCAAGCATTCAGTACTTC. It specifies CASSLRTGGLSSIQYF.

J is TRBJ2-4 and V is TRBV20-1; D is unclear. V was clipped by 5 bases and J by 0 bases, with 17 bases between them. The germline V gene has CDR1 DFQATT and CDR2 SNEGSKA (reference sequence). The CDR3 consists of 16 residues. The CDR3 sequence is CSAPQRYTGAKNIQYF. CDR3 sequence (DNA): TGCAGTGCTCCCCAGAGATACACCGGAGCCAAAAACATTCAGTACTTC.

The J gene is TRBJ2-4, the V gene TRBV5-4; D is tentatively TRBD1 or TRBD2 (6 bases each). Germline V gene data show CDR1 as SGHNT and CDR2 as YYREEE (reference sequence). V was trimmed by 6 bases and J by 6 bases, leaving 19 bases between them. CDR3 length: 15 amino acids. CDR3 coding DNA: TGTGCCAGCACCATAAGGGGGGCGGGATTAAACATTCAGTACTTC. Amino acids: CASTIRGAGLNIQYF.

This clonotype was counted between two and nine times. The V gene is TRBV4-2, the J gene TRBJ2-5, with 9 bases identical to TRBD1. Germline CDR1 LGHNA, CDR2 YNFKEQ. J lost 0 bases, V lost 5 bases, and 16 bases had no gene match. The CDR3 has 19 residues. The chain's CDR3 is CASSTDLRDRVRDQETQYF. CDR3 coding DNA: TGTGCCAGCAGCACCGATCTTCGGGACAGGGTGCGAGACCAAGAGACCCAGTACTTC.

This clonotype was observed many times. V and J are TRBV9 and TRBJ1-2; TRBD1 might be the D (5 bases). CDR1 is SGDLS and CDR2 is YYNGEE in the germline V gene. The CDR3 consists of 15 residues. The ends were cut back, 0 bases at V and 6 bases at J, with 15 bases in the middle. The DNA of the CDR3 is TGTGCCAGCAGCGTAGAGGGACGGAGCCTGGATGGCTACACCTTC. Translated: CASSVEGRSLDGYTF. The full variable domain, rest sourced from reference TRBV9 and TRBJ1-2, is DSGVTQTPKHLITATGQRVTLRCSPRSGDLSVYWYQQSLDQGLQFLIQYYNGEERAKGNILERFSAQQFPDLHSELNLSSLELGDSALYFCASSVEGRSLDGYTFGSGTRLTVV.

In its sample, this clonotype was seen a few times. The rearrangement uses TRBV10-3 and TRBJ2-3; the match to TRBD1 covers 7 bases. The germline CDR1 and CDR2 sequences are ENHRY and SYGVKD. The CDR3 sequence is 17 residues long. Trimming at V came to 0 bases and at J to 4 bases, leaving 10 bases not matched to a gene. Here the CDR3 DNA reads TGTGCCATCAGTGAGTCGTATCTAAGACAGGGTCCAGATACGCAGTATTTT. Its protein product is CAISESYLRQGPDTQYF.

This clonotype qualifies as medium-sized. This rearrangement joins TRBV12-3 or TRBV12-4 to TRBJ1-5; tentatively, D is TRBD1 (6 bases). The CDR3 runs to 14 residues. The V end lost 7 bases, the J end lost 4 bases, and 14 bases lay between the germline ends. CDR3 nucleotide sequence: TGTGCCAGCACCATGAAGAGGGGGAATCAGCCCCAGCATTTT. It codes for CASTMKRGNQPQHF.

This clonotype was seen only a few times. This chain joins TRBV10-3 and TRBJ1-2; D remains ambiguous. Germline V gene data show CDR1 as ENHRY and CDR2 as SYGVKD. The CDR3 is 13 residues long. Between the trimmed V and J ends, which lost 10 bases and 8 bases, there was a span of 20 bases. As DNA, the CDR3 is TGTGCCACCGACCCCGCCACCGAGGGCGGCTACACCTTC. Translating it yields CATDPATEGGYTF.

Ten or more counts support this clonotype. The rearrangement links TRBV20-1 to TRBJ1-2; D unresolved. V dropped 3 bases and J dropped 0 bases, with 8 bases sitting between them. The CDR3 is made up of 13 amino acids. CDR1 and CDR2 from the germline V gene are DFQATT and SNEGSKA (reference sequence). The CDR3 DNA reads TGCAGTGCTAGGGAACAGACTAACTATGGCTACACCTTC. Translation: CSAREQTNYGYTF.

This clonotype was seen a handful of times. J is TRBJ2-7 and V is TRBV12-3 or TRBV12-4; D might be TRBD1 (5 bases). CDR3 length: 14 amino acids. With 1 base removed from V and 1 base from J, the gap between germline ends came to 8 bases. This chain's CDR3 is CASSLGTISYEQYF. CDR3 coding DNA: TGTGCCAGCAGTTTAGGGACAATTTCCTACGAGCAGTACTTC.